Below are 12 T cell receptor beta chains sequenced from a single sample in a study of blood T cell repertoires in COVID-19. Assay used: immunoSEQ multiplex PCR; TCRdb lists only in-frame clones, some missing. Of approximately 230,000 clones in the sample, 86% are singletons; the top ten hold 1.5% to 2%. The specimen sequenced was PBMCs or T cells enriched from blood (not recorded which). These receptors originate from a middle-aged man who had recovered from COVID-19.

The V call is TRBV7-2, the J call TRBJ2-5, with 7 bases that match TRBD2. The CDR3 covers 14 residues. Germline V gene data show CDR1 as SGHTA and CDR2 as FQGNSA. V was pared by 5 bases and J by 6 bases, with 9 bases of the junction left unmatched. The DNA of the CDR3 is TGTGCCAGCAGCACCATGGGGGGGTTGAAGACCCAGTACTTC. It codes for CASSTMGGLKTQYF.

This clone was counted only a few times. Distinct nucleotide sequences in the sample also encode this CDR3. The chain carries TRBV28 and TRBJ1-5; D might be TRBD1 (5 bases). Germline CDR1 and CDR2: MDHEN and SYDVKM. V shed 6 bases and J shed 6 bases, with 9 bases lying between them. The CDR3 extends over 12 amino acids. Here the CDR3 DNA reads TGTGCCAGCAGGGGGGGGAGTCAGCCCCAGCATTTT. Residues: CASRGGSQPQHF.

J is TRBJ2-1 and V is TRBV5-1; D remains unclear. V lost 0 bases, J lost 5 bases, and 9 bases lay in between. The CDR3 has 14 residues. Germline values: CDR1 SGHRS, CDR2 YFSETQ. In nucleotides, the CDR3 is TGCGCCAGCAGCTTGGGTGACTTTCACAATGAGCAGTTCTTC. It specifies CASSLGDFHNEQFF.

This clone was found once. V is TRBV15 and J is TRBJ2-7; D unclear. V was shortened by 5 bases and J by 6 bases, with 14 bases between the two germline ends. Germline V gene lookup returns CDR1 LNHNV and CDR2 YYDKDF (reference sequence). The CDR3 covers 13 residues. The CDR3 is CATSRIIGSEQYF. The CDR3 nucleotides read TGTGCCACCAGCCGGATAATCGGGTCCGAGCAGTACTTC.

This chain joins TRBV3-1 (or the pseudogene TRBV3-2) and TRBJ2-2, with D tentatively TRBD2 (6 bases). CDR3 length: 15 amino acids. Trimming removed 3 bases at V and 7 bases at J, with 15 bases between. Per the germline V gene, CDR1 is LGHDT and CDR2 is YNNKEL (reference sequence). This CDR3 reads CASSQAGRGGGELFF. DNA for the CDR3: TGTGCCAGCAGCCAGGCCGGGCGGGGCGGCGGGGAGCTGTTTTTT.

CDR3 loop: CASSTQGASGSYNEQFF. The CDR3 DNA reads TGCGCCAGCAGCACCCAAGGTGCTAGCGGCTCCTACAATGAGCAGTTCTTC. The chain links TRBV5-1 to TRBJ2-1; 7 positions agree with TRBD2. The CDR3 loop spans 17 amino acids. J lost 0 bases, V lost 4 bases, and 10 bases had no gene match. Germline loops: CDR1 SGHRS, CDR2 YFSETQ.

V and J are TRBV6-5 and TRBJ1-1, with 9 nucleotides matching TRBD1. Germline assignment: CDR1 MNHEY and CDR2 SVGAGI. With 6 bases clipped from V and 2 bases from J, the junction kept 4 bases outside the gene matches. The CDR3 covers 14 residues. CDR3 nucleotides: TGTGCCAGCAGCAGACAGGGGGATAACACTGAAGCTTTCTTT. Encoded protein: CASSRQGDNTEAFF.

The chain recombines TRBV12-5 with TRBJ2-1; 7 positions agree with TRBD2. J gave up 16 bases and V 4 bases, and 13 bases lay outside the gene matches. The CDR3 contains 13 residues. Germline V gene data show CDR1 as LGHNT and CDR2 as FRNRAP. CDR3 in DNA: TGTGCTAGTGGTTCCAACCGGGACTATCCACATTTCTTC. This translates into CASGSNRDYPHFF.

The chain recombines TRBV18 with TRBJ1-4; D is unresolved. The CDR3 consists of 14 residues. Deletions cut 6 bases from V and 8 bases from J, with 16 bases between. Germline assignment: CDR1 KGHSH and CDR2 LQKENI. The CDR3 reads CASSLAEYQEKLFF. The DNA for the CDR3 is TGTGCCAGCTCGCTGGCAGAATACCAGGAAAAACTGTTTTTT. Drawing the rest from reference TRBV18 and TRBJ1-4, the complete variable domain is NAGVMQNPRHLVRRRGQEARLRCSPMKGHSHVYWYRQLPEEGLKFMVYLQKENIIDESGMPKERFSAEFPKEGPSILRIQQVVRGDSAAYFCASSLAEYQEKLFFGSGTQLSVL.

This clone was found a few times. The V call is TRBV30, the J call TRBJ1-2; 7 positions agree with TRBD1. V was clipped by 4 bases and J by 3 bases; unmatched bases: 8. The V gene's germline CDR1 is GTSNPN and CDR2 SVGIG (reference sequence). CDR3 length equals 14 residues. The CDR3 sequence: CAWTGGGLDYGYTF. The DNA of the CDR3 is TGTGCCTGGACGGGAGGGGGCTTGGACTATGGCTACACCTTC.

V is TRBV10-3 and J is TRBJ2-1; tentative D call: TRBD1 (5 bases). Looked up from germline, CDR1 is ENHRY and CDR2 is SYGVKD. V gave up 6 bases and J gave up 8 bases, with 17 bases separating them. The CDR3 is 14 residues long. The CDR3 region is CAISGFSGFDEQFF. The DNA of the CDR3 is TGTGCCATCAGCGGATTTTCAGGGTTCGATGAGCAGTTCTTC.

This clone is a singleton in its sample. The chain links TRBV28 to TRBJ2-1, with TRBD1 matching 9 bases. From germline, CDR1 is MDHEN and CDR2 SYDVKM. J gave up 3 bases and V 2 bases, and 8 bases lay outside the gene matches. CDR3 size: 17 residues. The CDR3 DNA reads as TGTGCCAGCAGTTTACCTTGGGACAGGGCGAACTACAATGAGCAGTTCTTC. Translated: CASSLPWDRANYNEQFF.